Following are 31 T cell receptor beta chains from one sample sequenced in a study of CD8+ T cells in alopecia areata. TCR sequencing used cDNA made by reverse transcription of extracted RNA. Assay: immunoSEQ multiplex PCR; the TCRdb copy retains only in-frame clones and omits some. The sample carries some 120,000 clones, roughly 50% recorded once. The material sequenced was NKG2D-low CD8+ T cells sorted from blood. The source of these receptors is a human donor with alopecia areata.

The chain joins TRBV29-1 to TRBJ2-3; unclear D gene. Germline V gene lookup returns CDR1 SQVTM and CDR2 ANQGSEA. V was cut by 7 bases and J by 0 bases, with 11 bases left in between. The CDR3 is 13 amino acids. The CDR3 DNA reads TGCAGCGGGTTTGCTGTTAGCACAGATACGCAGTATTTT. Translation: CSGFAVSTDTQYF.

There are a few counts of this clone. This chain connects TRBV7-9 to TRBJ2-5, with D maybe TRBD2 (7 bases). CDR1 and CDR2 (germline): SEHNR, FQNEAQ (reference sequence). V lost 4 bases and J lost 4, with 19 bases in between. The CDR3 loop spans 16 amino acids. CDR3 amino acids: CASSSFHREGVETQYF. Here the CDR3 DNA reads TGTGCCAGCAGCTCCTTTCACAGGGAGGGTGTAGAGACCCAGTACTTC.

This sequence joins TRBV19 and TRBJ2-2; D gene unclear. This CDR3 region has 14 residues. V shed 2 bases and J shed 4 bases, with 8 bases lying between them. In germline, CDR1 is LNHDA, CDR2 SQIVND (reference sequence). The CDR3 bases are TGTGCCAGTAGTATAATGGGAACCACCGGGGAGCTGTTTTTT. This gives the protein CASSIMGTTGELFF.

The chain joins TRBV27 to TRBJ2-5, with TRBD2 as a possible D gene (7 bases). The CDR3 consists of 11 residues. Trimming removed 5 bases at V and 9 bases at J, with 10 bases between. The germline V gene has CDR1 MNHEY and CDR2 SMNVEV (reference sequence). CDR3 DNA: TGTGCCAGCAGTAGGGGGAGGGCCCAGTACTTC. Translation gives CASSRGRAQYF.

The V and J genes are TRBV30 and TRBJ2-2; 7 nucleotides align to TRBD1. CDR3 length: 15 amino acids. J gave up 3 bases and V 2 bases, and 6 bases lay outside the gene matches. Germline CDR1 GTSNPN, CDR2 SVGIG (reference sequence). CDR3 coding DNA: TGTGCCTGGAGTATGGCAGGGGGAGACACCGGGGAGCTGTTTTTT. Protein: CAWSMAGGDTGELFF.

This clone came up a few times. This rearrangement joins TRBV7-9 to TRBJ2-1; D is possibly TRBD2 (6 bases). Trimming stripped 1 base from V and 5 bases from J, with 15 bases between. Germline V gene data show CDR1 as SEHNR and CDR2 as FQNEAQ (reference sequence). This CDR3 comprises 16 residues. In DNA, the CDR3 is TGTGCCAGCAGCTTAGTACGCGGGGTATCCCACAATGAGCAGTTCTTC. Translation gives CASSLVRGVSHNEQFF.

The J gene is TRBJ1-5, the V gene TRBV30; D perhaps matches TRBD1 (5 bases). CDR1 is GTSNPN, CDR2 SVGIG, per germline (reference sequence). Trimming cost V 2 bases and J 2 bases, with 10 bases left between them. The CDR3 consists of 14 residues. This CDR3 reads CAWSRDGGNQPQHF. The CDR3 DNA sequence: TGTGCCTGGAGTCGGGACGGAGGCAATCAGCCCCAGCATTTT.

This clone was counted a few times. The rearrangement joins TRBV2 to TRBJ2-7; D possibly corresponds to TRBD1 (7 bases). The CDR3 contains 12 residues. V lost 10 bases and J lost 3, with 13 bases in between. Germline lookup yields CDR1 SNHLY and CDR2 FYNNEI. CDR3 nucleotides: TGTGCCACCGGGAGACAGGGCTACGAGCAGTACTTC. Amino acid sequence: CATGRQGYEQYF.

This clone has a handful of counts. The gene calls are TRBV2 and TRBJ2-3, with TRBD2 matching 7 bases. CDR3 length: 13 amino acids. V shed 8 bases and J 8 bases; nucleotides not matched to a gene: 10. CDR1 SNHLY and CDR2 FYNNEI come from the germline V gene. This CDR3 reads CASPAAGEGTQYF. CDR3 nucleotides: TGTGCCAGCCCAGCGGCCGGGGAGGGTACGCAGTATTTT.

CDR3 amino acids: CASSQVLRADGYTF. The CDR3, as DNA: TGCGCCAGCAGCCAGGTCTTGCGGGCGGATGGCTACACCTTC. The J gene is TRBJ1-2, the V gene TRBV4-3; D gene uncertain. This CDR3 spans 14 amino acids. The ends were cut back, 3 bases at V and 6 bases at J, with 14 bases in the middle. The germline V gene encodes CDR1 LGHNA and CDR2 YSLEER.

This chain joins TRBV5-1 and TRBJ2-5; D not certain. There are 11 residues in the CDR3. V was shortened by 4 bases and J by 3 bases, with 4 bases between the two germline ends. Germline loops: CDR1 SGHRS, CDR2 YFSETQ. DNA for the CDR3: TGCGCCAGCAGCGAGGAAGAGACCCAGTACTTC. Its protein is CASSEEETQYF.

The chain employs TRBV5-1 and TRBJ2-5; D is perhaps TRBD2 (5 bases). The germline V gene encodes CDR1 SGHRS and CDR2 YFSETQ. V shed 1 base and J shed 4 bases, with 20 bases lying between them. The length of the CDR3 is 17 residues. In nucleotides, the CDR3 is TGCGCCAGCAGCTTGTACTCCGGAGGTAGATCTTTAGAGACCCAGTACTTC. It specifies CASSLYSGGRSLETQYF.

The chain is built from TRBV27 and TRBJ2-7, with a possible D match to TRBD2 (6 bases). Germline values: CDR1 MNHEY, CDR2 SMNVEV (reference sequence). The CDR3 runs 14 residues. V lost 1 base and J lost 7, with 14 bases in between. CDR3 coding DNA: TGTGCCAGCAGTTTATGGGCGGGATCAAGGGAGCAGTACTTC. Translation: CASSLWAGSREQYF.

This sequence joins TRBV30 and TRBJ1-1; possibly TRBD1 for D (6 bases). The V and J ends lost 2 bases and 5 bases respectively, with 9 bases between them. The CDR3 extends over 12 amino acids. The V gene's germline CDR1 is GTSNPN and CDR2 SVGIG (reference sequence). CDR3 nucleotide sequence: TGTGCCTGGAGTTTGGGGGCGACTGAAGCTTTCTTT. As protein: CAWSLGATEAFF.

The V gene is TRBV6-6, the J gene TRBJ2-3; D is tentatively TRBD1 or TRBD2 (5 bases each). V lost 5 bases and J 0 bases, leaving 12 bases between the germline ends. The CDR3 totals 15 residues. Germline V gives CDR1 MNHNY, CDR2 SVGAGI (reference sequence). The CDR3 protein is CASSGTETSTDTQYF. CDR3 nucleotides: TGTGCCAGCAGTGGGACGGAGACTAGCACAGATACGCAGTATTTT.

The sample holds one count of this clone. The chain joins TRBV29-1 to TRBJ1-2; unclear D gene. The CDR3 runs 14 residues. From germline, CDR1 is SQVTM and CDR2 ANQGSEA. The V and J ends lost 0 bases and 4 bases respectively, with 12 bases between them. For the CDR3, the DNA is TGCAGCGTTGAAGATCCAACTAGACCCTATGGCTACACCTTC. It translates to CSVEDPTRPYGYTF.

This clone was seen only a few times. The rearrangement links TRBV4-1 to TRBJ2-7; D tentatively fits TRBD1 or TRBD2 (5 bases each). The CDR3 is 14 residues long. V gave up 5 bases and J gave up 3 bases, with 14 bases separating them. CDR1 is MGHRA, CDR2 YSYEKL, per germline. As DNA, the CDR3 is TGCGCCAGCAGCTACCTTGGGACGGGCTACGAGCAGTACTTC. It translates to CASSYLGTGYEQYF.

DNA of the CDR3: TGTGCCAGCAGTTTGTTTGGGGGTAATGAAAAACTGTTTTTT. Translation: CASSLFGGNEKLFF. The chain combines TRBV27 with TRBJ1-4; possible D gene TRBD1, 5 bases. The CDR3 runs 14 residues. V was pared by 3 bases and J by 4 bases, with 9 bases between. Germline V gene data show CDR1 as MNHEY and CDR2 as SMNVEV (reference sequence).

The chain is built from TRBV11-2 and TRBJ2-3; 10 bases match TRBD2. V shed 4 bases and J 2 bases; nucleotides not matched to a gene: 6. The CDR3 has 16 residues. Germline CDR1 reads SGHAT; CDR2 reads FQNNGV. Here the CDR3 DNA reads TGTGCCAGCAGCTCCCGACTAGCGGGTTCCACAGATACGCAGTATTTT. Its protein is CASSSRLAGSTDTQYF.

This chain links TRBV19 with TRBJ2-2; D is unresolved. The CDR3 has 12 amino acids. V was trimmed by 11 bases and J by 4 bases, leaving 11 bases between them. Germline CDR1 LNHDA, CDR2 SQIVND (reference sequence). Here the CDR3 reads CASLTGTGELFF. DNA for the CDR3: TGTGCCTCCCTAACCGGCACCGGGGAGCTGTTTTTT.

V gene TRBV25-1 combines with J gene TRBJ2-1, with D uncertain. V lost 1 base, J lost 5 bases, and 6 bases lay in between. CDR1 and CDR2 (germline): MGHDK, SYGVNS. The CDR3 consists of 13 residues. The CDR3 DNA reads TGTGCCAGCAGTGAATTCGATGACAATGAGCAGTTCTTC. The encoded protein is CASSEFDDNEQFF.

This clone was observed a handful of times. The rearrangement joins TRBV29-1 to TRBJ2-7, with a possible D match to TRBD2 (6 bases). The CDR3 is 15 amino acids. Germline V lookup: CDR1 SQVTM, CDR2 ANQGSEA. The ends were cut back, 2 bases at V and 2 bases at J, with 16 bases in the middle. The CDR3 here is CSVELVAAPPYEQYF. The CDR3 nucleotides read TGCAGCGTTGAATTGGTAGCGGCGCCCCCCTACGAGCAGTACTTC.

This sequence joins TRBV25-1 and TRBJ2-7, with TRBD2 as a possible D gene (5 bases). Germline-derived CDR1 and CDR2 are MGHDK and SYGVNS. The length of the CDR3 is 13 residues. V was shortened by 4 bases and J by 6 bases, with 13 bases between the two germline ends. The CDR3 loop reads CASSVPSRAEQYF. CDR3 DNA sequence: TGTGCCAGCAGTGTCCCCTCGCGGGCCGAGCAGTACTTC.

The rearrangement uses TRBV27 and TRBJ2-3; no clear D. V was trimmed by 2 bases and J by 0 bases, leaving 3 bases between them. This CDR3 spans 13 amino acids. Germline assignment: CDR1 MNHEY and CDR2 SMNVEV (reference sequence). The CDR3 DNA follows: TGTGCCAGCAGTTTAACTAGCACAGATACGCAGTATTTT. This encodes CASSLTSTDTQYF.

In DNA, the CDR3 is TGTGCCAGCAGTCCCCGACAGGACCCCCTGGAGCAGTACTTC. Its protein is CASSPRQDPLEQYF. The chain carries TRBV27 and TRBJ2-7; the D gene is possibly TRBD1 (6 bases). Per the germline V gene, CDR1 is MNHEY and CDR2 is SMNVEV (reference sequence). This CDR3 has 14 amino acids. Deletions cut 5 bases from V and 7 bases from J, with 18 bases between.

This clone was recorded a few times. This chain links TRBV29-1 with TRBJ1-3; D gene uncertain. Trimming cost V 1 base and J 0 bases, with 7 bases left between them. Germline CDR1 is SQVTM and CDR2 is ANQGSEA. The CDR3 loop spans 14 amino acids. CDR3 nucleotides: TGCAGCGTTGAAGGCGTACACTCTGGAAACACCATATATTTT. Translation gives CSVEGVHSGNTIYF.

This clone came up a few times. The chain employs TRBV29-1 and TRBJ1-1; D is undetermined. The germline gives CDR1 SQVTM, CDR2 ANQGSEA. This CDR3 has 12 residues. The V end lost 5 bases, the J end lost 1 base, and 8 bases lay between the germline ends. CDR3 amino acids: CSVPLGNTEAFF. The CDR3 DNA follows: TGCAGCGTTCCCCTGGGGAACACTGAAGCTTTCTTT.

The chain recombines TRBV27 with TRBJ2-1; D gene uncertain. This CDR3 contains 13 residues. The V end was cut by 2 bases, the J end by 8 bases, with 10 bases between. Germline CDR1 reads MNHEY; CDR2 reads SMNVEV (reference sequence). The CDR3 nucleotides read TGTGCCAGCAGTTTACTAGTCTTCGATGAGCAGTTCTTC. This sequence encodes CASSLLVFDEQFF.

The CDR3 region has the DNA TGTGCCAGCAGTCCCCAGGTGGGGCCCCTCCACTTT. It encodes CASSPQVGPLHF. This chain joins TRBV27 and TRBJ1-6; D uncertain. This CDR3 contains 12 residues. Germline-derived CDR1 and CDR2 are MNHEY and SMNVEV (reference sequence). The V and J ends lost 5 bases and 13 bases respectively, with 12 bases between them.

The chain uses TRBV30 and TRBJ2-7; possible D gene TRBD1, 6 bases. V was shortened by 2 bases and J by 5 bases, with 10 bases between the two germline ends. The CDR3 is 12 amino acids. In germline, CDR1 is GTSNPN, CDR2 SVGIG (reference sequence). The CDR3 sequence is CAWSTDSHEQYF. CDR3 sequence (DNA): TGTGCCTGGAGTACGGACAGCCACGAGCAGTACTTC.

The rearrangement joins TRBV27 to TRBJ2-7, with 8 bases aligning to TRBD2. This CDR3 is built from 15 residues. Looked up from germline, CDR1 is MNHEY and CDR2 is SMNVEV (reference sequence). V lost 2 bases and J lost 5; bases outside the gene matches: 8. The CDR3 region has the DNA TGTGCCAGCAGTTTACTCGGCGGGAGGTTCGACGAGCAGTACTTC. Translating it yields CASSLLGGRFDEQYF.